This entry features one T cell receptor beta chain sequence. These data belong to a study of blood T cell repertoires in COVID-19. Whole-study context: Sources were T cells, B-cell-depleted T cells, or PBMCs; the material itself was cDNA or gDNA.

Measured with immunoSEQ multiplex PCR; TCRdb has only the in-frame clones, and not every one. Seen here are 95,000 or so clones, about 80% observed once, and the top ten hold approximately 22%. Germline V gene lookup returns CDR1 SGHDN and CDR2 FVKESK. This CDR3 region has 17 residues. V was pared by 4 bases and J by 1 base, with 5 bases of the junction left unmatched. The chain uses TRBV14 and TRBJ2-2, with TRBD2 identical over 11 bases. The receptor was derived from a human donor in a cohort sampled during active COVID-19. Sequencing input: peripheral blood. CDR3 sequence: CASSPRLAGLNTGELFF. The CDR3, as DNA: TGTGCCAGCAGCCCCCGACTAGCGGGACTGAACACCGGGGAGCTGTTTTTT.